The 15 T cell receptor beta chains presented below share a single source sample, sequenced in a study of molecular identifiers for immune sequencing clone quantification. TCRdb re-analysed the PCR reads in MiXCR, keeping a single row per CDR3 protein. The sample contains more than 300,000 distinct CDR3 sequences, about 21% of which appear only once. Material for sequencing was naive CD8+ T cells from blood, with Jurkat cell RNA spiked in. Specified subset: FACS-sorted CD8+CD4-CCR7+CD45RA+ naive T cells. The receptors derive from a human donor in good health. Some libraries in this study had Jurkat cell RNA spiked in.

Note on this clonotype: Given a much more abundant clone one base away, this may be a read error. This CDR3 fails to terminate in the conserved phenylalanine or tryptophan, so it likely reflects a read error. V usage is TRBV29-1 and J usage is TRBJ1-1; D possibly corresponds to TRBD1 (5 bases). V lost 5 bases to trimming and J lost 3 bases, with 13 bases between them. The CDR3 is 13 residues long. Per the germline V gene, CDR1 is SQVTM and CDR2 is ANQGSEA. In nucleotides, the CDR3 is TGCAGCGTTCGAGAGGGGACCTACACTGAAGCTTTCTCT. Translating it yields CSVREGTYTEAFS.

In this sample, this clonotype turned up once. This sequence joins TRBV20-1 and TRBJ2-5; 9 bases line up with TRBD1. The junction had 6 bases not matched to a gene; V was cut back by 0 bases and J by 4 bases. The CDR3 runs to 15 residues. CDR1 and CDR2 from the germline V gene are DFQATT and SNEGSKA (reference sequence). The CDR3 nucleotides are TGCAGTGCTAGAGATAGGGACAGGGCTCGAGAGACCCAGTACTTC. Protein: CSARDRDRARETQYF.

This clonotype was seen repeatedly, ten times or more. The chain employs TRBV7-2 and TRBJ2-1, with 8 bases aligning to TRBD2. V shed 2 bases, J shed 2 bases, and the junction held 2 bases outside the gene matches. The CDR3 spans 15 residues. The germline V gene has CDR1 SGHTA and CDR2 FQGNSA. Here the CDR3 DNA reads TGTGCCAGCAGCTTAATACTAGCGGCCTACAATGAGCAGTTCTTC. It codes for CASSLILAAYNEQFF.

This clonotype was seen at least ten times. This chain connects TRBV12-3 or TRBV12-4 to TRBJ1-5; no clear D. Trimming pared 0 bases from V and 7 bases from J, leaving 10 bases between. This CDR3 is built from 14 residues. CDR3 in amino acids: CASSLASRVQPQHF. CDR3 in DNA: TGTGCCAGCAGTTTAGCGTCTAGGGTCCAGCCCCAGCATTTT.

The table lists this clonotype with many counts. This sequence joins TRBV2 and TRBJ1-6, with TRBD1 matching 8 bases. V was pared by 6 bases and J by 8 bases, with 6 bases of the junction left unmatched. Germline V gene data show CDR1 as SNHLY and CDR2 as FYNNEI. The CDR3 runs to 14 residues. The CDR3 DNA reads TGTGCCAGCAGACACAGGGGGATTGATTCACCCCTCCACTTT. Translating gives CASRHRGIDSPLHF.

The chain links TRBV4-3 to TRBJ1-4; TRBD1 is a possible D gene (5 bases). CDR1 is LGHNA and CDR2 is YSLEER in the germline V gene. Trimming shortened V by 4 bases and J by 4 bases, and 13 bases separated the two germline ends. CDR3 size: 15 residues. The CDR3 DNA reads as TGCGCCAGCAGCCTCGGGGCAGGCCTTAATGAAAAACTGTTTTTT. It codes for CASSLGAGLNEKLFF.

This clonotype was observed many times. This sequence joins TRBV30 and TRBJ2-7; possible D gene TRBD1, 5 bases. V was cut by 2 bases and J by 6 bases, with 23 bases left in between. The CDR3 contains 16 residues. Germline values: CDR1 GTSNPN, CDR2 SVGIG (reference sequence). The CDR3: CAWSSRTRLSGSEQYF. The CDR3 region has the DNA TGTGCCTGGAGTTCCCGGACACGACTTTCTGGGTCCGAGCAGTACTTC.

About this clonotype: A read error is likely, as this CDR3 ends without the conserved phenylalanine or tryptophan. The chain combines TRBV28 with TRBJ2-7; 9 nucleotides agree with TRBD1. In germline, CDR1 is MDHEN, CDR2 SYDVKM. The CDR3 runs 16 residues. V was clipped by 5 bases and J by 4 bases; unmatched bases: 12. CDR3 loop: CASSPTQGTGKYEQYL. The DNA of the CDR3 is TGTGCCAGCAGTCCGACCCAGGGGACAGGGAAGTACGAGCAGTACCTC.

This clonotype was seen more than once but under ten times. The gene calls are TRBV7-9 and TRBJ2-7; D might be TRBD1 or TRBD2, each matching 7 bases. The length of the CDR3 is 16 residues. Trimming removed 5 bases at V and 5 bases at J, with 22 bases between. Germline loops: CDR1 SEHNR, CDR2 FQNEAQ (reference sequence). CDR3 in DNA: TGTGCCAGCAGCGTCCCCAGGGGGGGGCGGAGTAACGAGCAGTACTTC. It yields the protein CASSVPRGGRSNEQYF.

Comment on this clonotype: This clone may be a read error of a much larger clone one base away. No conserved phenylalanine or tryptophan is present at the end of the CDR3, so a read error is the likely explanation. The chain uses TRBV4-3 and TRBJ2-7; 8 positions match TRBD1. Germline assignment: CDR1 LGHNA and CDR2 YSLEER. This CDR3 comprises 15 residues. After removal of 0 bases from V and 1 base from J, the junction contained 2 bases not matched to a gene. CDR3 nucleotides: TGCGCCAGCAGCCAAGACAGGACAGGGTCCTACGAGCAGTACTCC. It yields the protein CASSQDRTGSYEQYS.

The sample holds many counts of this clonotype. The CDR3 loop is CSARGEETIAKNIQYF. The CDR3 bases are TGCAGTGCTAGAGGGGAGGAGACGATAGCCAAAAACATTCAGTACTTC. The chain recombines TRBV20-1 with TRBJ2-4; a possible D gene is TRBD2 (6 bases). The CDR3 runs to 16 residues. The germline V gene encodes CDR1 DFQATT and CDR2 SNEGSKA (reference sequence). V gave up 1 base and J gave up 0 bases, with 13 bases separating them.

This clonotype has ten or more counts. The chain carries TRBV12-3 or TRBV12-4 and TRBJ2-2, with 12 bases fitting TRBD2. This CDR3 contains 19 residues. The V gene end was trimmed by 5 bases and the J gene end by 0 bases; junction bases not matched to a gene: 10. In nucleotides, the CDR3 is TGTGCCAGCAGTCCCACTAGCGGGGGGACTAAGGCGAACACCGGGGAGCTGTTTTTT. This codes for CASSPTSGGTKANTGELFF.

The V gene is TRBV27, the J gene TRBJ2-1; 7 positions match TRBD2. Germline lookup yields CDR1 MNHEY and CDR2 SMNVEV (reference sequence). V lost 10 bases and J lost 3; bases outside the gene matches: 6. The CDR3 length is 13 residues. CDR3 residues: CATREVGYNEQFF. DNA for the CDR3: TGTGCCACCCGGGAGGTCGGCTACAATGAGCAGTTCTTC.

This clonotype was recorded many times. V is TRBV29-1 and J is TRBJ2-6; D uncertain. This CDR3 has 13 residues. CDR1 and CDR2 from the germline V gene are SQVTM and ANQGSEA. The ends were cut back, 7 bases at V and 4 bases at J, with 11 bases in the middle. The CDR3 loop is CSAPEPGANVLTF. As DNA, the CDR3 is TGCAGCGCGCCGGAACCCGGGGCCAACGTCCTGACTTTC.

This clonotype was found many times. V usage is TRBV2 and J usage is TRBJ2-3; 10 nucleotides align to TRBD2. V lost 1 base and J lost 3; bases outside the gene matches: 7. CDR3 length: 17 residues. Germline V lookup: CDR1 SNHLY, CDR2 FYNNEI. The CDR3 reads CASSEELSGGKTDTQYF. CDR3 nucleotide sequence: TGTGCCAGCAGTGAAGAACTTAGCGGGGGGAAAACAGATACGCAGTATTTT.